This passage covers 21 T cell receptor beta chains from one sample sequenced in a study of beta chain features in type 1 diabetes. Since all of the isolated RNA was reverse transcribed, expressed TCRB transcripts were what got sequenced. Assay used: immunoSEQ multiplex PCR; TCRdb lists only in-frame clones, some missing. Counted here are 600,000 to 650,000 clones, 15% to 17% occurring once; the ten biggest clones make up 0.09% to 0.095%. What was sequenced was naive CD4+ T cells from blood. The receptors originated from a man younger than 35 in good health.

This chain links TRBV9 with TRBJ2-1, with 13 bases lining up with TRBD2. The V segment lost 4 bases and the J segment 13 bases; nucleotides outside the gene matches: 14. The CDR3 runs 16 residues. Germline assignment: CDR1 SGDLS and CDR2 YYNGEE. CDR3 nucleotide sequence: TGTGCCAGCAGCTTAGCCGGGACTAGCGGGATTGTAGCTCAGTTCTTC. This encodes CASSLAGTSGIVAQFF.

The V and J genes are TRBV13 and TRBJ2-4; 7 bases are shared with TRBD1. CDR3 length equals 17 residues. Germline CDR1 and CDR2: PRHDT and FYEKMQ (reference sequence). V trimming: 1 base; J trimming: 4 bases; junction bases outside the gene matches: 10. CDR3 nucleotide sequence: TGTGCCAGCAGCTTAGCCCTGGGGCCGGGACAGAAAAACATTCAGTACTTC. This encodes CASSLALGPGQKNIQYF.

In this sample, this clone turned up a few times. This chain joins TRBV25-1 and TRBJ2-2; 10 positions match TRBD2. Germline-derived CDR1 and CDR2 are MGHDK and SYGVNS. This CDR3 comprises 15 residues. V dropped 6 bases and J dropped 1; count of bases not matched to a gene: 2. CDR3 sequence (DNA): TGTGCCAGCAGGACTAGCGGGTTGAACACCGGGGAGCTGTTTTTT. This encodes CASRTSGLNTGELFF.

The chain carries TRBV18 and TRBJ2-5, with 9 nucleotides matching TRBD1. J lost 4 bases, V lost 3 bases, and 6 bases had no gene match. Germline CDR1 and CDR2: KGHSH and LQKENI. The CDR3 consists of 15 residues. The CDR3 sequence: CASSPGTGSRETQYF. CDR3 coding DNA: TGTGCCAGCTCACCTGGGACAGGGAGCCGAGAGACCCAGTACTTC.

The CDR3 is CASSVEGGGDRQFF. CDR3 nucleotide sequence: TGTGCCAGCAGCGTAGAAGGGGGTGGGGATAGGCAGTTCTTC. The chain recombines TRBV9 with TRBJ2-1, with a possible D match to TRBD1 (6 bases). The CDR3 runs to 14 residues. Trimming pared 0 bases from V and 12 bases from J, leaving 16 bases between. Germline V gene sequence: CDR1 SGDLS, CDR2 YYNGEE.

Comment on this clone: Sequence at one end of the junction differs from germline and may be a read error. The CDR3 DNA reads TGTGCTAGCAGCCCCGACAGGGGAGGGGAGCTGTTTTTT. Translating gives CASSPDRGGELFF. This chain links TRBV7-7 with TRBJ2-2; 8 bases map to TRBD1. The CDR3 sequence is 13 residues long. Per germline, CDR1 SSHAT and CDR2 FNYEAQ (reference sequence).

This clone was seen more than once but under ten times. This chain links TRBV29-1 with TRBJ1-4; 7 bases are shared with TRBD1. Germline lookup yields CDR1 SQVTM and CDR2 ANQGSEA. The CDR3 is 14 residues long. J gave up 7 bases and V 6 bases, and 11 bases lay outside the gene matches. CDR3 region: CSVGSGGGGEKLFF. The CDR3 DNA follows: TGCAGCGTCGGCTCGGGAGGGGGCGGTGAAAAACTGTTTTTT.

The sample holds a few counts of this clone. This chain joins TRBV9 and TRBJ1-3, with D possibly matching TRBD1 (5 bases). V lost 2 bases and J 0 bases, leaving 9 bases between the germline ends. In germline, CDR1 is SGDLS, CDR2 YYNGEE. The CDR3 spans 15 residues. The CDR3 DNA is TGTGCCAGCAGCGTGAAGGGGCACTCTGGAAACACCATATATTTT. As protein: CASSVKGHSGNTIYF.

Comment on this clone: This CDR3 is also generated by other DNA sequences in the sample. The chain recombines TRBV7-3 with TRBJ2-1; D remains unclear. Germline CDR1 is SGHTA and CDR2 is FQGTGA. The CDR3 consists of 13 residues. Between the trimmed V and J ends, which lost 0 bases and 6 bases, there was a span of 6 bases. The CDR3 sequence: CASSLTLGNEQFF. CDR3 in DNA: TGTGCCAGCAGCTTAACGTTAGGCAATGAGCAGTTCTTC.

The chain is built from TRBV2 and TRBJ2-3; possible D gene TRBD1, 5 bases. The germline V gene has CDR1 SNHLY and CDR2 FYNNEI. This CDR3 spans 16 amino acids. The V end lost 5 bases, the J end lost 7 bases, and 22 bases lay between the germline ends. CDR3 sequence: CASSSDISYHRYTQYF. The DNA for the CDR3 is TGTGCCAGCAGTTCGGACATCTCTTATCACAGATATACGCAGTATTTT.

This chain uses TRBV4-1 with TRBJ2-7, with TRBD1 identical over 9 bases. V was clipped by 4 bases and J by 5 bases; unmatched bases: 9. Germline V gene sequence: CDR1 MGHRA, CDR2 YSYEKL. The CDR3 spans 15 residues. As DNA, the CDR3 is TGCGCCAGCAGCCTGGGACAGGGCGAGGTACACGAGCAGTACTTC. Its protein is CASSLGQGEVHEQYF.

The table lists this clone with a few counts. This chain links TRBV14 with TRBJ2-1; no clear D. The germline V gene encodes CDR1 SGHDN and CDR2 FVKESK. The CDR3 spans 17 residues. The V end lost 1 base, the J end lost 0 bases, and 13 bases lay between the germline ends. Written as DNA, the CDR3 is TGTGCCAGCAGCCAAGCGATAGGGAAGTCCTCCTACAATGAGCAGTTCTTC. Amino acids: CASSQAIGKSSYNEQFF.

The rearrangement uses TRBV27 and TRBJ1-2; D call uncertain. Germline V gene sequence: CDR1 MNHEY, CDR2 SMNVEV (reference sequence). CDR3 size: 14 residues. Trimming left V 6 bases short and J 1 base short, with 12 bases between. The CDR3, as DNA: TGTGCCAGCAGACCGCACGCCTTTAACTATGGCTACACCTTC. Protein sequence: CASRPHAFNYGYTF.

This clone was picked up a small number of times. The rearrangement joins TRBV28 to TRBJ1-4, with D hard to call. Trimming shortened V by 7 bases and J by 10 bases, and 13 bases separated the two germline ends. Germline V CDR1 and CDR2: MDHEN, SYDVKM. The CDR3 has 12 amino acids. This CDR3 reads CASNDGVGKLFF. CDR3 nucleotides: TGTGCCAGCAACGACGGCGTCGGAAAACTGTTTTTT.

As concerns this clone: At one of its ends the junction is not consistent with the germline gene, which may arise from a read error. Different DNA sequences within this sample yield the same CDR3. The J gene is TRBJ2-6, the V gene TRBV28; D is unclear. The CDR3 contains 13 residues. Germline lookup yields CDR1 MDHEN and CDR2 SYDVKM. The CDR3 DNA sequence: TGTGCCAGCAGGTTATCTGGGGCCAACGTCCTGACTTTC. It codes for CASRLSGANVLTF.

In DNA form, the CDR3 reads TGTGCCAGCAGCAAAGGACAGGGGGCAGGAGATACGCAGTATTTT. Amino acid sequence: CASSKGQGAGDTQYF. The chain employs TRBV9 and TRBJ2-3; 11 bases are a match to TRBD1. This CDR3 spans 15 amino acids. Trimming took 4 bases from V and 5 from J; bases not matched to a gene: 6. Germline V CDR1 and CDR2: SGDLS, YYNGEE.

V gene TRBV28 combines with J gene TRBJ2-1, with 9 bases lining up with TRBD2. J gave up 5 bases and V 5 bases, and 10 bases lay outside the gene matches. This CDR3 is 16 amino acids long. Germline V gives CDR1 MDHEN, CDR2 SYDVKM. CDR3 DNA: TGTGCCAGCAGTCCCCTTCTAGCGGGAAGACACAATGAGCAGTTCTTC. Amino acids: CASSPLLAGRHNEQFF.

This clone has just a few counts. This CDR3 is also generated by other DNA sequences in the sample. The J gene is TRBJ2-7, the V gene TRBV11-2; possibly TRBD1 for D (6 bases). Germline values: CDR1 SGHAT, CDR2 FQNNGV. The CDR3 loop spans 14 amino acids. V lost 0 bases to trimming and J lost 2 bases, with 8 bases between them. The CDR3 loop reads CASSLETGPYEQYF. Written as DNA, the CDR3 is TGTGCCAGCAGCTTAGAAACAGGGCCCTACGAGCAGTACTTC.

The rearrangement joins TRBV18 to TRBJ2-2; 7 bases align to TRBD1. With V trimmed by 0 bases and J by 1 base, 5 bases remained unmatched. The CDR3 is 17 amino acids. From germline, CDR1 is KGHSH and CDR2 LQKENI. Here the CDR3 reads CASSPPWGQMNTGELFF. The CDR3 DNA reads TGTGCCAGCTCACCACCATGGGGACAGATGAACACCGGGGAGCTGTTTTTT. The variable domain in full, with the rest retrieved from reference TRBV18 and TRBJ2-2, is NAGVMQNPRHLVRRRGQEARLRCSPMKGHSHVYWYRQLPEEGLKFMVYLQKENIIDESGMPKERFSAEFPKEGPSILRIQQVVRGDSAAYFCASSPPWGQMNTGELFFGEGSRLTVL.

This clone has more than one count but fewer than ten. CDR3 nucleotide sequence: TGTGCCATCAGCCGGGCCGGGGAGCTGTTTTTT. Its translation: CAISRAGELFF. This sequence joins TRBV10-3 and TRBJ2-2; D remains unclear. The CDR3 loop spans 11 amino acids. Germline lookup yields CDR1 ENHRY and CDR2 SYGVKD. The V end lost 6 bases, the J end lost 6 bases, and 5 bases lay between the germline ends.

This clone was recorded a few times. Here the CDR3 DNA reads TGTGCCAGCAGCCGGGACAGTATCTATGGCTACACCTTC. Its translation: CASSRDSIYGYTF. This chain joins TRBV4-2 and TRBJ1-2, with 7 bases identical to TRBD1. The length of the CDR3 is 13 residues. J was trimmed by 4 bases and V by 4 bases; bases with no gene match: 3. Germline V gives CDR1 LGHNA, CDR2 YNFKEQ.